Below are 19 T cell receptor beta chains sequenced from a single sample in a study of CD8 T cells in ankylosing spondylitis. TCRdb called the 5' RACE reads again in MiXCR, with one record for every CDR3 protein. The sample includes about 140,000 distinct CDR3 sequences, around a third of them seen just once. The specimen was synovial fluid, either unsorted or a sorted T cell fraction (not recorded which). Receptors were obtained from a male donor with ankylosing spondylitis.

The chain's CDR3 is CASRQFEISGANVLTF. The DNA for the CDR3 is TGTGCCAGCAGGCAATTCGAAATCTCTGGGGCCAACGTCCTGACTTTC. The chain links TRBV7-8 to TRBJ2-6; D is unclear. CDR1 and CDR2 from the germline V gene are SGHVS and FQNEAQ. V lost 6 bases, J lost 0 bases, and 12 bases lay in between. CDR3 length: 16 amino acids. Looking up the rest from reference TRBV7-8 and TRBJ2-6 gives the full variable domain: GAGVSQSPRYKVAKRGQDVALRCDPISGHVSLFWYQQALGQGPEFLTYFQNEAQLDKSGLPSDRFFAERPEGSVSTLKIQRTQQEDSAVYLCASRQFEISGANVLTFGAGSRLTVL.

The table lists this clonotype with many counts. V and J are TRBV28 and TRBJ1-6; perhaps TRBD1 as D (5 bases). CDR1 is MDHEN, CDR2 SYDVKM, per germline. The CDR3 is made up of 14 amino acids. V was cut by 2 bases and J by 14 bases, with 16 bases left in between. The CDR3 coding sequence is TGTGCCAGCAGTTTAGGGGGAGGCAGACCGACCCTCCACTTT. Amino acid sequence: CASSLGGGRPTLHF.

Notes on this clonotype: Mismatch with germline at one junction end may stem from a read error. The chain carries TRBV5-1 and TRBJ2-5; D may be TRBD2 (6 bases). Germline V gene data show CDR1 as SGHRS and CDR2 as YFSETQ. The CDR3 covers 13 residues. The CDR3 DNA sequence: TGCGCCAGCAGCCTCGGAGGGCCAGAGAACCAGTACTTC. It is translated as CASSLGGPENQYF.

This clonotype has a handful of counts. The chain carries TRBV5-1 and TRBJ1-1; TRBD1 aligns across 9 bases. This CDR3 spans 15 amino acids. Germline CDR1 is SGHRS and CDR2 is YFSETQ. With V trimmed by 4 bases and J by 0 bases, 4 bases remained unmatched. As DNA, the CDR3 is TGCGCCAGCAGCGGCGGACAGGGGATGAACACTGAAGCTTTCTTT. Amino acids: CASSGGQGMNTEAFF.

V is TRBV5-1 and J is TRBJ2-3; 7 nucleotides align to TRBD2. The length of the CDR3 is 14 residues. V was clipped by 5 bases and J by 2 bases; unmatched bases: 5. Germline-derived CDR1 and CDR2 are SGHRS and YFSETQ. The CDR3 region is CASSGAGPTDTQYF. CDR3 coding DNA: TGCGCCAGCAGTGGAGCGGGGCCCACAGATACGCAGTATTTT.

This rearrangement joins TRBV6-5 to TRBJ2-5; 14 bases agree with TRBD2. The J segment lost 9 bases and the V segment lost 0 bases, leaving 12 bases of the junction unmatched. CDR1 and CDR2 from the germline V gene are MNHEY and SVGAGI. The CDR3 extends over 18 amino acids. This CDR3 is CASSYSRTSGGLFGAQYF. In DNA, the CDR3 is TGTGCCAGCAGTTACTCGAGGACTAGCGGGGGGCTATTCGGGGCCCAGTACTTC.

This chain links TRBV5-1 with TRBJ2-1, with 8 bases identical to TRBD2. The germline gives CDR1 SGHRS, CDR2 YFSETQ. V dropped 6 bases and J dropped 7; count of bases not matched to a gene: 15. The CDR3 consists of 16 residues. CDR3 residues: CASKTFGGARGNEQFF. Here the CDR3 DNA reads TGCGCCAGCAAAACATTCGGGGGGGCCCGCGGAAATGAGCAGTTCTTC. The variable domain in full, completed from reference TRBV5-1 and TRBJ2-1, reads KAGVTQTPRYLIKTRGQQVTLSCSPISGHRSVSWYQQTPGQGLQFLFEYFSETQRNKGNFPGRFSGRQFSNSRSEMNVSTLELGDSALYLCASKTFGGARGNEQFFGPGTRLTVL.

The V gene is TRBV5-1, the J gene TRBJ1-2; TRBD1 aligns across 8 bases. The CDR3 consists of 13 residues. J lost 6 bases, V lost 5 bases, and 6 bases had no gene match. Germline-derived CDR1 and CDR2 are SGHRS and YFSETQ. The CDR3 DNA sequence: TGCGCCAGCAGTAAAGGACAGGGAGATGGCTACACCTTC. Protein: CASSKGQGDGYTF.

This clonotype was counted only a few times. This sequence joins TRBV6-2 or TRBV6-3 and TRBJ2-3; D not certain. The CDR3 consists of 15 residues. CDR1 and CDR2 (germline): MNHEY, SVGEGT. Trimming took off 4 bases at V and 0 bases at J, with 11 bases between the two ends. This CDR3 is CASSSNPTSTDTQYF. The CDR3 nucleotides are TGTGCCAGCAGTTCCAATCCCACTAGCACAGATACGCAGTATTTT.

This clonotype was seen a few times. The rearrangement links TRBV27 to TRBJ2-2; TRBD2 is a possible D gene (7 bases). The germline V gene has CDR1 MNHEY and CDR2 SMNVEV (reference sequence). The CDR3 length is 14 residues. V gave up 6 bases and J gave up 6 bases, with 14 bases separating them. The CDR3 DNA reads TGTGCCAGCAGGTCGGGGGGCCGTCCCGGGGAGCTGTTTTTT. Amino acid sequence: CASRSGGRPGELFF.

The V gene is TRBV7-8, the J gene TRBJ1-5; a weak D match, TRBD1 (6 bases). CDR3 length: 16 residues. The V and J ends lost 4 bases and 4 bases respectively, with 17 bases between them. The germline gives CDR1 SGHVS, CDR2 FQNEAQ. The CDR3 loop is CASSSRDGTQNQPQHF. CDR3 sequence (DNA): TGTGCCAGCAGCTCGAGAGACGGGACACAGAATCAGCCCCAGCATTTT. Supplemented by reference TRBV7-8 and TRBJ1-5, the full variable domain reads GAGVSQSPRYKVAKRGQDVALRCDPISGHVSLFWYQQALGQGPEFLTYFQNEAQLDKSGLPSDRFFAERPEGSVSTLKIQRTQQEDSAVYLCASSSRDGTQNQPQHFGDGTRLSIL.

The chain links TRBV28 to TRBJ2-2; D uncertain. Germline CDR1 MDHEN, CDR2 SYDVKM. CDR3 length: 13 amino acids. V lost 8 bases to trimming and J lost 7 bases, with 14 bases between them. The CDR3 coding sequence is TGTGCCAGCCTACCTCCCATGTTCGGGGAGCTGTTTTTT. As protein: CASLPPMFGELFF.

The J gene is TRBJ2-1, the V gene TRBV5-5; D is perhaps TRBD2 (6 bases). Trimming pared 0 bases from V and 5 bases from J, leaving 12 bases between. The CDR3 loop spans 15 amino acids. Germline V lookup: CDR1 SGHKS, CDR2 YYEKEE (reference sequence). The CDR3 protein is CASSLGGEDHNEQFF. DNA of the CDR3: TGTGCCAGCAGCTTGGGAGGGGAGGACCACAATGAGCAGTTCTTC.

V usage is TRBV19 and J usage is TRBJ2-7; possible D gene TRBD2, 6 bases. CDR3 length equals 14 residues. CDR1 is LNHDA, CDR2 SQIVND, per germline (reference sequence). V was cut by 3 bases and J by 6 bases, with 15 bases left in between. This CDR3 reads CASSMRRGSSEQYF. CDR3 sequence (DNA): TGTGCCAGTAGTATGCGGAGGGGATCTAGCGAGCAGTACTTC.

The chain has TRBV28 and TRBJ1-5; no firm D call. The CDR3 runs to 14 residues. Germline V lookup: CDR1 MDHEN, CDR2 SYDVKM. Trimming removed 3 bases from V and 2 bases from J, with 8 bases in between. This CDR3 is CASSFSKGNQPQHF. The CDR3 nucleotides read TGTGCCAGCAGTTTTAGTAAAGGCAATCAGCCCCAGCATTTT.

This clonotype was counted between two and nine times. Written as DNA, the CDR3 is TGCGCCAGCAGCTTGGACTCGGGACTAGCGGGTTATAATGAGCAGTTCTTC. Its translation is CASSLDSGLAGYNEQFF. The genes are TRBV5-1 and TRBJ2-1; 12 nucleotides match TRBD2. The CDR3 has 17 residues. V trimming: 0 bases; J trimming: 7 bases; junction bases outside the gene matches: 8. Per germline, CDR1 SGHRS and CDR2 YFSETQ.

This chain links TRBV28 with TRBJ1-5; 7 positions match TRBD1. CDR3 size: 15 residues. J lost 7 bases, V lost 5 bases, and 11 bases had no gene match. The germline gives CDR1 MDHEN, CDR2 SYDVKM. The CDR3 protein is CASSPLQGSFQPQHF. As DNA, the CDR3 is TGTGCCAGCAGTCCCCTACAGGGGTCATTCCAGCCCCAGCATTTT.

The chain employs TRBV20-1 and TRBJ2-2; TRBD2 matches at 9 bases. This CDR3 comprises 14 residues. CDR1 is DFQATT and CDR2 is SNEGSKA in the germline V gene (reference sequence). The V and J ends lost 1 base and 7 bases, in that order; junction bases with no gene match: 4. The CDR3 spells CSARVRGGFGELFF. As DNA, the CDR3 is TGCAGTGCTAGAGTGCGGGGGGGCTTCGGGGAGCTGTTTTTT.

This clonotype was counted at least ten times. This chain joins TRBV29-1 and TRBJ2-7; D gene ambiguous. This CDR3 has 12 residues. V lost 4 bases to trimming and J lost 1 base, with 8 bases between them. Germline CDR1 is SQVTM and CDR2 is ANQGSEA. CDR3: CSVVGYSYEQYF. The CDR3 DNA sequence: TGCAGCGTTGTCGGCTATTCCTACGAGCAGTACTTC.